Listed below are T cell receptor beta chains from one sample, sequenced in a study of Ad26.COV2.S vaccination and SARS-CoV-2 variants. The table came from immunoSEQ multiplex PCR; TCRdb's copy has only in-frame clones and leaves some out. This table holds under 600,000 clones, 70% to 90% found once. The sample consisted of peripheral blood, taken in a trial of Ad26.COV2.S vaccine versus placebo. These receptors were collected from a person aged 18-60 years who received the Ad26.COV2.S COVID-19 vaccine or a placebo. Each CDR3 is given with its conserved first and last residue. The D gene is left open where the match is weak. Size is stated for part of the rows, as once, few or many counts, or as a class when the clone is expanded.

j_call | clone_size | v_call | d_call | cdr3_nt | cdr3_aa
TRBJ2-7 | NA | TRBV2 | TRBD2 | TGTGCCAGCACGGGAGGCGGGGTACCCTACGAGCAGTACTTC | CASTGGGVPYEQYF
TRBJ2-1 | NA | TRBV28 | TRBD2 | TGTGCCAGCAGTTTTTCCGGACTAGCGGGAGTACGTGGGACTTCGAATGAGCAGTTCTTC | CASSFSGLAGVRGTSNEQFF
TRBJ1-2 | NA | TRBV5-1 | TRBD1 | TGCGCCAGCAGCTTGACCGGACAGGGACAAGACTATGGCTACACCTTC | CASSLTGQGQDYGYTF
TRBJ1-3 | NA | TRBV6-1 | NA | TGTGCCAGCAGTGAAGCGCTCGGCTCTGGAAACACCATATATTTT | CASSEALGSGNTIYF
TRBJ1-1 | NA | TRBV11-1 | NA | TGTGCCAGCAGCCTTAACGCGCCCAACACTGAAGCTTTCTTT | CASSLNAPNTEAFF
TRBJ1-3 | NA | TRBV19 | NA | TGTGCCAGTAGTCCCTTGATCTCTGGAAACACCATATATTTT | CASSPLISGNTIYF
TRBJ2-3 | NA | TRBV5-1 | TRBD2 | TGCGCCAGCAGCTTAAGATCCCTAGCGGGCACAGATACGCAGTATTTT | CASSLRSLAGTDTQYF
TRBJ2-1 | NA | TRBV21-1 | NA | TGTGCCAGCAGCAAAGGAGAAGGGTCCGATGAGCAGTTCTTC | CASSKGEGSDEQFF
TRBJ2-2 | NA | TRBV4-1 | TRBD1 | TGCGCCAGCAGCCAATCTACCCGGGACAGGGTAGGGAACACCGGGGAGCTGTTTTTT | CASSQSTRDRVGNTGELFF
TRBJ1-1 | NA | TRBV6-5 | NA | TGTGCCAGCAGCCGAGGGTCGGCGAACACTGAAGCTTTCTTT | CASSRGSANTEAFF
TRBJ1-2 | NA | TRBV7-9 | NA | TGTGCCAGCAGCCCCGGGGCAGCAGGCTATGGCTACACCTTC | CASSPGAAGYGYTF
TRBJ1-5 | few | TRBV28 | TRBD1 | TGTGCCAGCAGCTCGACAGGGATTAAACGTGGCAATCAGCCCCAGCATTTT | CASSSTGIKRGNQPQHF
TRBJ2-7 | NA | TRBV6-2/TRBV6-3 | TRBD1 | TGTGCCAGCAGTCAAGGGGGCTCGAGCGAGCAGTACTTC | CASSQGGSSEQYF
TRBJ2-7 | NA | TRBV18 | TRBD1 | TGTGCCAGCTCACCACGGGTCACCGGGACAGGGAACTACGAGCAGTACTTC | CASSPRVTGTGNYEQYF
TRBJ1-1 | NA | TRBV2 | NA | TGTGCCAGCAGGTACAGGGCAATGAACACTGAAGCTTTCTTT | CASRYRAMNTEAFF
TRBJ2-2 | NA | TRBV11-2 | NA | TGTGCCAGCAGCCACATATCGAACACCGGGGAGCTGTTTTTT | CASSHISNTGELFF
TRBJ1-2 | once | TRBV28 | NA | TGTGCCAGCAGTTTATCTGTGGGGGTAGGGGGCTACACCTTC | CASSLSVGVGGYTF
TRBJ1-2 | NA | TRBV27 | NA | TGTGCCAGCAGTTTAATGCCAGATAACTATGGCTACACCTTC | CASSLMPDNYGYTF
TRBJ2-1 | NA | TRBV7-9 | NA | TGTGCCAGCAGCCTACAAGGGCCAATTGGGCAGTTCTTC | CASSLQGPIGQFF
TRBJ1-5 | NA | TRBV28 | NA | TGTGCCAGCAGGTTCAGGGTGAACCAGCCCCAGCATTTT | CASRFRVNQPQHF
TRBJ2-2 | NA | TRBV10-3 | TRBD1 | TGTGCCATCAGTGAGTCGGGACAGATAAACACCGGGGAGCTGTTTTTT | CAISESGQINTGELFF
TRBJ1-2 | NA | TRBV14 | TRBD1 | TGTGCCAGCAGCAGAGAATACAGGGGCTGGGCTAACTATGGCTACACCTTC | CASSREYRGWANYGYTF
TRBJ2-1 | NA | TRBV6-2/TRBV6-3 | NA | TGTGCCAGCAGTTACGGGCAAAATGAGCAGTTCTTC | CASSYGQNEQFF
TRBJ2-2 | NA | TRBV24-1 | NA | TGTGCCACCAGTGCGACGAATACCGGGGAGCTGTTTTTT | CATSATNTGELFF
TRBJ2-2 | NA | TRBV29-1 | NA | TGCAGCGTTCAAGTTTCCTCGAACACCGGGGAGCTGTTTTTT | CSVQVSSNTGELFF
TRBJ2-5 | NA | TRBV4-1 | NA | TGCGCCAGCAGCCAAGGGCGGGCGCGGGAGACCCAGTACTTC | CASSQGRARETQYF
TRBJ2-7 | NA | TRBV5-4 | TRBD1 | TGTGCCAGCAGCACTACACAGGGGCGGGAGCAGTACTTC | CASSTTQGREQYF
TRBJ1-5 | NA | TRBV3-1/TRBV3-2 | TRBD1 | TGTGCCAGCAGCCAAACCGACAGGGTGGGCAATCAGCCCCAGCATTTT | CASSQTDRVGNQPQHF
TRBJ2-7 | NA | TRBV29-1 | NA | TGCAGCGTTGAAGTGGGCAACCTAGGGCACTACGAGCAGTACTTC | CSVEVGNLGHYEQYF
TRBJ2-3 | NA | TRBV13 | NA | TGTGCCAGCAGCCCCCGGGGCCACCCGACAGATACGCAGTATTTT | CASSPRGHPTDTQYF
TRBJ1-5 | NA | TRBV7-8 | NA | TGTGCCAGCAGCTTAGCAGGGAAGCGCAATCAGCCCCAGCATTTT | CASSLAGKRNQPQHF
TRBJ1-2 | NA | TRBV25-1 | TRBD1 | TGTGCCAGTAGGGGGACAGGGGCTAACTATGGCTACACCTTC | CASRGTGANYGYTF
TRBJ2-7 | NA | TRBV5-1 | NA | TGCGCCAGCAGCTTGGACGGCTCCTACGAGCAGTACTTC | CASSLDGSYEQYF
TRBJ2-7 | NA | TRBV5-1 | NA | TGCGCCAGCAGCTTGGATGGCGGTTCCTACGAGCAGTACTTC | CASSLDGGSYEQYF
TRBJ1-1 | NA | TRBV29-1 | NA | TGCAGCGGACGAATCGGGACATGGGACACTGAAGCTTTCTTT | CSGRIGTWDTEAFF
TRBJ2-1 | NA | TRBV29-1 | TRBD2 | TGCAGCGTTGGGACTAGCGGGGGGCCCTATGATGAGTACAATGAGCAGTTCTTC | CSVGTSGGPYDEYNEQFF
TRBJ2-2 | few | TRBV7-2 | NA | TGTGCCAGCAGCTTAGCGCGGAACACCGGGGAGCTGTTTTTT | CASSLARNTGELFF
TRBJ1-5 | NA | TRBV9 | NA | TGTGCCAGCAGCGTTGGGTCTGGAACTCAGCCCCAGCATTTT | CASSVGSGTQPQHF
TRBJ1-2 | NA | TRBV7-9 | NA | TGTGCCAGCAGCCCGACCGGGACCCCTAACTATGGCTACACCTTC | CASSPTGTPNYGYTF
TRBJ1-1 | NA | TRBV6-5 | NA | TGTGCCAGCAGTTATTTCCCCAGGGTTCACACTGAAGCTTTCTTT | CASSYFPRVHTEAFF
TRBJ2-7 | NA | TRBV7-2 | TRBD1 | TGTGCCAGCAGCCCCCCCGGGACAGGGACCTACGAGCAGTACTTC | CASSPPGTGTYEQYF
TRBJ2-1 | NA | TRBV27 | NA | TGTGCCAGCAGTTTTGGCCTGAGCTCCTACAATGAGCAGTTCTTC | CASSFGLSSYNEQFF
TRBJ1-5 | NA | TRBV5-1 | TRBD1 | TGCGCCAGCAGCCCACAGGGGAATCAGCCCCAGCATTTT | CASSPQGNQPQHF
TRBJ2-1 | NA | TRBV21-1 | NA | TGTGCCAGCAGGAAAAAGTCGGGGATAAACTACAATGAGCAGTTCTTC | CASRKKSGINYNEQFF
TRBJ1-1 | NA | TRBV28 | TRBD1 | TGTGCCAGCAGTCACAGGGGGGTTGAAGCTTTCTTT | CASSHRGVEAFF
TRBJ1-2 | NA | TRBV6-5 | NA | TGTGCCAGCAGGACAGGTTTTAACTATGGCTACACCTTC | CASRTGFNYGYTF
TRBJ1-4 | NA | TRBV18 | NA | TGTGCCAGCTCAAAAGGACCAACTAATGAAAAACTGTTTTTT | CASSKGPTNEKLFF
TRBJ2-5 | NA | TRBV29-1 | TRBD1 | TGCAGCGTTGAAGATTTCGACAGGGGTGGAGAGACCCAGTACTTC | CSVEDFDRGGETQYF
TRBJ1-1 | NA | TRBV28 | TRBD1 | TGTGCCAGCACCCAGGACAGGGCCCAAGCTTTCTTT | CASTQDRAQAFF
TRBJ2-1 | NA | TRBV3-1/TRBV3-2 | NA | TGTGCCAGCAGCCAAGATTTCGGGGGTTATGAGCAGTTCTTC | CASSQDFGGYEQFF
TRBJ2-3 | NA | TRBV27 | TRBD2 | TGTGCCAGCAGTTTATCATATCTAGCGGGACTCCCAGATACGCAGTATTTT | CASSLSYLAGLPDTQYF
TRBJ1-5 | NA | TRBV3-1/TRBV3-2 | TRBD1 | TGTGCCAGCAGCCAAGGGACAGGGATTAGCAATCAGCCCCAGCATTTT | CASSQGTGISNQPQHF
TRBJ2-1 | NA | TRBV7-3 | NA | TGTGCCAGCAGCTTATATCCAGACTATAGCTCCTACAATGAGCAGTTCTTC | CASSLYPDYSSYNEQFF
TRBJ2-1 | NA | TRBV5-1 | TRBD2 | TGCGCCAGCAGCTTGCTTCTCGGGACTAGTCGGTTCTTC | CASSLLLGTSRFF
TRBJ1-6 | NA | TRBV14 | TRBD1 | TGTGCCAGCAGCCCAGTTGGACAGGGTTGGTCACCCCTCCACTTT | CASSPVGQGWSPLHF
TRBJ1-2 | few | TRBV29-1 | TRBD1 | TGCAGCGTAGTAGACAGGGATTATGGCTACACCTTC | CSVVDRDYGYTF
TRBJ2-7 | few | TRBV2 | NA | TGTGCCAGCAGTGTGTCAGAGGGTCCCTACGAGCAGTACTTC | CASSVSEGPYEQYF